Below, 18 T cell receptor beta chains from the same sample are listed, as sequenced in a study of cytomegalovirus exposure and HLA in healthy donors. The primer mix had 60 Vbeta and 13 Jbeta primers. Using immunoSEQ multiplex PCR, the repertoire was profiled, and TCRdb retains in-frame clones only, with some absent. This sample has about 120,000 clones, with over 60% found just once. Sequenced material: PBMCs. The receptors originated from a man aged 35 to 55 in good health and CMV-seropositive.

J is TRBJ2-1 and V is TRBV7-3; D is ambiguous. The germline V gene encodes CDR1 SGHTA and CDR2 FQGTGA. The ends were cut back, 2 bases at V and 4 bases at J, with 12 bases in the middle. This CDR3 is 15 amino acids long. The CDR3 DNA reads as TGTGCCAGCAGCTTAGTCCAGGAATTATACAATGAGCAGTTCTTC. Translating it yields CASSLVQELYNEQFF.

The rearrangement links TRBV2 to TRBJ2-1; 8 bases fit TRBD1. J gave up 7 bases and V 0 bases, and 5 bases lay outside the gene matches. CDR3 size: 15 residues. The germline CDR1 and CDR2 sequences are SNHLY and FYNNEI. CDR3 in amino acids: CASSEATTGANEQFF. CDR3 DNA: TGTGCCAGCAGTGAAGCGACGACAGGGGCGAATGAGCAGTTCTTC.

J is TRBJ2-5 and V is TRBV7-3; the D is unclear. Trimming left V 2 bases short and J 2 bases short, with 9 bases between. CDR3 length: 14 amino acids. Germline V gene sequence: CDR1 SGHTA, CDR2 FQGTGA. DNA for the CDR3: TGTGCCAGCAGCTTATTTGCAGGACAAGAGACCCAGTACTTC. Translating gives CASSLFAGQETQYF.

The chain has TRBV5-1 and TRBJ2-5, with D tentatively TRBD2 (6 bases). Germline V gene lookup returns CDR1 SGHRS and CDR2 YFSETQ. The CDR3 totals 12 residues. Deletions cut 3 bases from V and 5 bases from J, with 8 bases between. The DNA for the CDR3 is TGCGCCAGCAGCTCTGGGGGGGAGACCCAGTACTTC. The encoded protein is CASSSGGETQYF.

The V call is TRBV6-5, the J call TRBJ2-5; 7 bases are a match to TRBD1. J was trimmed by 4 bases and V by 6 bases; bases with no gene match: 8. CDR1 is MNHEY, CDR2 SVGAGI, per germline. The CDR3 has 14 residues. CDR3 sequence: CASSRRQGGETQYF. For the CDR3, the DNA is TGTGCCAGCAGCCGTCGACAGGGCGGAGAGACCCAGTACTTC.

V gene TRBV6-5 combines with J gene TRBJ2-1, with 14 bases aligning to TRBD2. Germline CDR1 is MNHEY and CDR2 is SVGAGI. V dropped 5 bases and J dropped 4; count of bases not matched to a gene: 1. CDR3 length: 15 residues. DNA of the CDR3: TGTGCCAGCAGTCGGACTAGCGGGGGGTACAATGAGCAGTTCTTC. Its translation: CASSRTSGGYNEQFF.

V usage is TRBV2 and J usage is TRBJ1-3, with 7 bases lining up with TRBD1. The length of the CDR3 is 17 residues. V lost 6 bases and J lost 0; bases outside the gene matches: 11. Germline CDR1 is SNHLY and CDR2 is FYNNEI. CDR3 in DNA: TGTGCCAGCAGGGAGCTGGACAGGATAAACTCTGGAAACACCATATATTTT. Its protein product is CASRELDRINSGNTIYF. Filled out from reference TRBV2 and TRBJ1-3, the complete variable domain reads EPEVTQTPSHQVTQMGQEVILRCVPISNHLYFYWYRQILGQKVEFLVSFYNNEISEKSEIFDDQFSVERPDGSNFTLKIRSTKLEDSAMYFCASRELDRINSGNTIYFGEGSWLTVV.

The chain employs TRBV15 and TRBJ2-7; 12 bases align to TRBD1. V dropped 4 bases and J dropped 0; count of bases not matched to a gene: 16. Per the germline V gene, CDR1 is LNHNV and CDR2 is YYDKDF (reference sequence). The CDR3 has 20 amino acids. CDR3 sequence: CATSTAPGQGAKGSSYEQYF. In DNA form, the CDR3 reads TGTGCCACCAGCACCGCCCCGGGACAGGGGGCGAAAGGGAGCTCCTACGAGCAGTACTTC.

The chain links TRBV18 to TRBJ2-7; unclear D gene. There are 12 residues in the CDR3. Per germline, CDR1 KGHSH and CDR2 LQKENI. The V gene lost 4 bases and the J gene lost 7 bases, with 11 bases spanning the gap. The CDR3 reads CASSLTGGEQYF. CDR3 coding DNA: TGTGCCAGCTCACTGACTGGTGGGGAGCAGTACTTC.

The chain joins TRBV27 to TRBJ2-3; D possibly corresponds to TRBD1 (6 bases). The CDR3 runs to 14 residues. The V end lost 5 bases, the J end lost 2 bases, and 11 bases lay between the germline ends. CDR1 is MNHEY, CDR2 SMNVEV, per germline (reference sequence). The CDR3 sequence is CASSRRGSTDTQYF. CDR3 bases: TGTGCCAGCAGTAGAAGGGGGTCCACAGATACGCAGTATTTT.

The chain joins TRBV10-2 to TRBJ2-2, with a weak D call TRBD2 (5 bases). CDR3 length equals 13 residues. Germline values: CDR1 WSHSY, CDR2 SAAADI. Trimming stripped 7 bases from V and 6 bases from J, with 12 bases between. The CDR3 region has the DNA TGCGCCAGCATGTTACCGGGGTCCGGGGAGCTGTTTTTT. Amino acid sequence: CASMLPGSGELFF.

V usage is TRBV28 and J usage is TRBJ2-3; a possible D gene is TRBD1 (6 bases). Per the germline V gene, CDR1 is MDHEN and CDR2 is SYDVKM. Trimming left V 11 bases short and J 6 bases short, with 12 bases between. The CDR3 extends over 11 amino acids. The CDR3 protein is CALQGADTQYF. CDR3 DNA: TGTGCCTTACAGGGTGCGGATACGCAGTATTTT.

J is TRBJ2-7 and V is TRBV4-3; TRBD1 matches 8 bases. CDR3 length: 13 residues. V trimming: 3 bases; J trimming: 7 bases; junction bases outside the gene matches: 5. CDR1 is LGHNA, CDR2 YSLEER, per germline. The DNA of the CDR3 is TGCGCCAGCAGCCATAGTGGGACAGGTGAGCAGTACTTC. It specifies CASSHSGTGEQYF.

The chain couples TRBV6-5 to TRBJ1-2; 7 bases map to TRBD1. Germline V gene lookup returns CDR1 MNHEY and CDR2 SVGAGI. There are 14 residues in the CDR3. Losses at the gene ends were 6 bases for V and 5 bases for J; bases not matched to a gene: 9. The CDR3 DNA is TGTGCCAGCAGGCCCCCGGGACAGTTGTATGGCTACACCTTC. The encoded protein is CASRPPGQLYGYTF.

The chain employs TRBV6-6 and TRBJ1-5; D is possibly TRBD1 (6 bases). Germline assignment: CDR1 MNHNY and CDR2 SVGAGI (reference sequence). There are 12 residues in the CDR3. Trimming left V 8 bases short and J 6 bases short, with 11 bases between. In nucleotides, the CDR3 is TGTGCCAGCCAGGGGCTCGGTCAGCCCCAGCATTTT. It codes for CASQGLGQPQHF.

This clone appeared a single time. J is TRBJ2-7 and V is TRBV11-1; D is perhaps TRBD1 (5 bases). Germline V lookup: CDR1 SGHAT, CDR2 FQDESV (reference sequence). The V gene lost 1 base and the J gene lost 1 base, with 14 bases spanning the gap. This CDR3 spans 16 amino acids. CDR3 DNA sequence: TGTGCCAGCAGCTTAGGGAGACAGCCCCAATCCTACGAGCAGTACTTC. Translation: CASSLGRQPQSYEQYF.

V usage is TRBV7-8 and J usage is TRBJ2-5; D perhaps matches TRBD2 (6 bases). V shed 1 base and J shed 4 bases, with 10 bases lying between them. Germline CDR1 is SGHVS and CDR2 is FQNEAQ. This CDR3 is built from 14 residues. CDR3 protein: CASSLGVGGETQYF. The CDR3 coding sequence is TGTGCCAGCAGCTTAGGGGTCGGGGGAGAGACCCAGTACTTC. Variable domain in full (rest from reference TRBV7-8 and TRBJ2-5): GAGVSQSPRYKVAKRGQDVALRCDPISGHVSLFWYQQALGQGPEFLTYFQNEAQLDKSGLPSDRFFAERPEGSVSTLKIQRTQQEDSAVYLCASSLGVGGETQYFGPGTRLLVL.

CDR3 in amino acids: CASSITAQRTNEKLFF. Here the CDR3 DNA reads TGTGCCAGTAGTATAACGGCCCAGAGGACTAATGAAAAACTGTTTTTT. This chain connects TRBV19 to TRBJ1-4; D unclear. Germline values: CDR1 LNHDA, CDR2 SQIVND (reference sequence). The CDR3 covers 16 residues. V was cut by 2 bases and J by 2 bases, with 12 bases left in between. Together with reference TRBV19 and TRBJ1-4, the CDR3 gives the full variable domain: DGGITQSPKYLFRKEGQNVTLSCEQNLNHDAMYWYRQDPGQGLRLIYYSQIVNDFQKGDIAEGYSVSREKKESFPLTVTSAQKNPTAFYLCASSITAQRTNEKLFFGSGTQLSVL.